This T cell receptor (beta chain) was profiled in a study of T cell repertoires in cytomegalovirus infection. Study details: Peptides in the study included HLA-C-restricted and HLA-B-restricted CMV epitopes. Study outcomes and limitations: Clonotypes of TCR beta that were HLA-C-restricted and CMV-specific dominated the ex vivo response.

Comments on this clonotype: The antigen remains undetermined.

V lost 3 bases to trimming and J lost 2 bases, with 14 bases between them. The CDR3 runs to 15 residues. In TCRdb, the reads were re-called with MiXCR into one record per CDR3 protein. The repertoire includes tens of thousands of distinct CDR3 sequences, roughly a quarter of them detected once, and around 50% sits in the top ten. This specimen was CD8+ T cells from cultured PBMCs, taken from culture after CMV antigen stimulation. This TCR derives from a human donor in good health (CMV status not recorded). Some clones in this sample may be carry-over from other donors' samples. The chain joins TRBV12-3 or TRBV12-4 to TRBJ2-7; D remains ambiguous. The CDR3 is CASSFTAEKPYEQYF. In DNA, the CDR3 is TGTGCCAGCAGTTTCACCGCCGAGAAACCCTACGAGCAGTACTTC.